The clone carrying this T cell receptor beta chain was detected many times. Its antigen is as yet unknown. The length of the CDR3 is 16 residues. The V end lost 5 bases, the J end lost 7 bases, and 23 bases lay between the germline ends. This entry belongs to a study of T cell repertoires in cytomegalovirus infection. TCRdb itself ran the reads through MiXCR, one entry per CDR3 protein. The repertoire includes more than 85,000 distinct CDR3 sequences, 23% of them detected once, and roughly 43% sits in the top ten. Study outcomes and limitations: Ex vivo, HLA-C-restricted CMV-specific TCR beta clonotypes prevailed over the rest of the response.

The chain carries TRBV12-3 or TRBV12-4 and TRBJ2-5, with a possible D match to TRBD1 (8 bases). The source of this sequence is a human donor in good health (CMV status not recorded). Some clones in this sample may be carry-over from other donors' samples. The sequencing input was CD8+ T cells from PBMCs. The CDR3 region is CASSPPDRGGRRTQYF. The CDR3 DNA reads TGTGCCAGCAGTCCGCCCGACAGGGGAGGGAGGAGGACCCAGTACTTC.